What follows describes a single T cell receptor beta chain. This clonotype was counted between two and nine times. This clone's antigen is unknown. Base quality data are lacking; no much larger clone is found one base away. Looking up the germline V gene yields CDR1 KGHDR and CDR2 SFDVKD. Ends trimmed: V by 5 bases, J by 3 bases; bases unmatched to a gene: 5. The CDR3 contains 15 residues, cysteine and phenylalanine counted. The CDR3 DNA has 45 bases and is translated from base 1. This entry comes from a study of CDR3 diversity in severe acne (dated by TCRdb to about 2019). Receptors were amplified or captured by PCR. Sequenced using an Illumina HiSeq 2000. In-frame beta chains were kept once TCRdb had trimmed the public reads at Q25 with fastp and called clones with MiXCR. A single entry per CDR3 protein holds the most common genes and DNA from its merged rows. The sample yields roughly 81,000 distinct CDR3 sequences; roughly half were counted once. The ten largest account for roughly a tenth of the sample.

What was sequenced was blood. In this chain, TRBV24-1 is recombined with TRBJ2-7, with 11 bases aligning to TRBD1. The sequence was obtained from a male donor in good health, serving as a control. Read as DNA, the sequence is TGTGCCACCAGTGCAGCCGGGACAGGGGGCTACGAGCAGTACTTC. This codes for CATSAAGTGGYEQYF.